This record looks at one T cell receptor beta chain sequence and its context. A read error may produce the germline difference seen at one junction end. These data come from a study of prognosis after radiotherapy for stage I lung cancer. Per germline, CDR1 MNHNS and CDR2 SASEGT. CDR3 length: 17 residues. Genomic DNA served as the source from which two-round multiplex PCR generated TCR beta CDR3 amplicons. First-round PCR employed TRBV- and TRBJ-specific primers for each gene. One entry per CDR3 protein, called by TCRdb with MiXCR from the multiplex PCR reads. Among 15,000 or so distinct CDR3 sequences listed, under 55% were seen once.

V and J are TRBV6-1 and TRBJ2-2; TRBD1 is a possible D gene (6 bases). Sequenced material: PBMCs, taken before or after stereotactic body radiation therapy (not recorded which). The clonotype comes from a donor aged 50 or older with non-small cell lung cancer. CDR3 protein: CASRSSRGRSNTGELFF. CDR3 DNA sequence: TGCGCCAGCCGAAGTAGCAGGGGCCGGTCGAACACCGGGGAGCTGTTTTTT.